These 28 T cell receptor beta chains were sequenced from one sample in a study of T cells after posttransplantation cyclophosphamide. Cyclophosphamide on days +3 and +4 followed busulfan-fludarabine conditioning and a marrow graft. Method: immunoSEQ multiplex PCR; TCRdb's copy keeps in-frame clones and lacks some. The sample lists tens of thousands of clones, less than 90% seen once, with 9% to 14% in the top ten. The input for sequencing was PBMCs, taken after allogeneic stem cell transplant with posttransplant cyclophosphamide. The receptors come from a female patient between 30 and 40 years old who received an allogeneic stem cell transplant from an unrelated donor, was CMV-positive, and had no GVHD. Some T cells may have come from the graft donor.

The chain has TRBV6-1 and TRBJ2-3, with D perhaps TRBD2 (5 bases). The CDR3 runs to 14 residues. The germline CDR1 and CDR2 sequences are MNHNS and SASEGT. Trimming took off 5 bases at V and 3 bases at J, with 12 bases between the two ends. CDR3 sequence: CASSFSSGTDTQYF. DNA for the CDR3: TGTGCCAGCAGTTTTAGCAGCGGAACAGATACGCAGTATTTT.

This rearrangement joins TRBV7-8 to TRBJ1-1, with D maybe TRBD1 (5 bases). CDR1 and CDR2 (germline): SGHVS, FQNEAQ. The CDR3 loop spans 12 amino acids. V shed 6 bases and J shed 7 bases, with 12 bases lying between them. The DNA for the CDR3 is TGTGCCAGCAGGGCAGGGAATGATGAAGCTTTCTTT. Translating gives CASRAGNDEAFF.

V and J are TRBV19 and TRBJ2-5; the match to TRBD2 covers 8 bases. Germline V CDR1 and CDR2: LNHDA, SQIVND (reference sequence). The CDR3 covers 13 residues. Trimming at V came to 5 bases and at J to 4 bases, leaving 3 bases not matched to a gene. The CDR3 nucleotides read TGTGCCAGTAGTCCGGGGGGGGTAGAGACCCAGTACTTC. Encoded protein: CASSPGGVETQYF.

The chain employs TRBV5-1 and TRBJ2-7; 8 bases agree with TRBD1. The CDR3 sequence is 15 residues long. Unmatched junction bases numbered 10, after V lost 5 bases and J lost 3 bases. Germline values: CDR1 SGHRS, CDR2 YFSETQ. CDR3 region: CASREGTGTVYEQYF. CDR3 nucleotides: TGCGCCAGCAGGGAGGGGACAGGCACCGTCTACGAGCAGTACTTC.

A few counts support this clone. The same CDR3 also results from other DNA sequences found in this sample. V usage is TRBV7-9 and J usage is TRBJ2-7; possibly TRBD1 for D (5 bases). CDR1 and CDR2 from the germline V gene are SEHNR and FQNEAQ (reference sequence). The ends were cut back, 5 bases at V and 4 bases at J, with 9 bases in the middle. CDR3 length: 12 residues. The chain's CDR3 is CASSPTGYEQYF. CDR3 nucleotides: TGTGCCAGCAGCCCTACAGGATACGAGCAGTACTTC.

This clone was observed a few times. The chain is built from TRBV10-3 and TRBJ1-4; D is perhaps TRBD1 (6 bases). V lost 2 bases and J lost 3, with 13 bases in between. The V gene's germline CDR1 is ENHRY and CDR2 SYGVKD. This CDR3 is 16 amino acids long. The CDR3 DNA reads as TGTGCCATCAGTGAGGCCCACGGGACACCTAATGAAAAACTGTTTTTT. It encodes CAISEAHGTPNEKLFF.

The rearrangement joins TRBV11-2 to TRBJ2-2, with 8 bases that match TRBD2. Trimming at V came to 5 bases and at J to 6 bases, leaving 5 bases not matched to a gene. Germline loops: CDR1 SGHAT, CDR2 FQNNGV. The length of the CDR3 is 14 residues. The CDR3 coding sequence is TGTGCCAGCAGCATCCTTAGCGGGGCCGGGGAGCTGTTTTTT. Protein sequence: CASSILSGAGELFF.

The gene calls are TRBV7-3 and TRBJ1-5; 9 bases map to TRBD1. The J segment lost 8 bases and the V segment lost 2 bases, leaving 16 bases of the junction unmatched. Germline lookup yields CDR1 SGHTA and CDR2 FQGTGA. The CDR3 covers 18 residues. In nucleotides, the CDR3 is TGTGCCAGCAGCTTAGCTGGGAGTGGACAGGGGTTTGGAGAGCCCCAGCATTTT. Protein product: CASSLAGSGQGFGEPQHF.

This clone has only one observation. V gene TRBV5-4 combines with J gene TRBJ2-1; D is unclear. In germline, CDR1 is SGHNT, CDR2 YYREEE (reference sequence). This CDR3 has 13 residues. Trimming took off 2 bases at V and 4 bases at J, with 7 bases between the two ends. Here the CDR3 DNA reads TGTGCCAGCAGCTTCGGTGCTTACAATGAGCAGTTCTTC. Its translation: CASSFGAYNEQFF.

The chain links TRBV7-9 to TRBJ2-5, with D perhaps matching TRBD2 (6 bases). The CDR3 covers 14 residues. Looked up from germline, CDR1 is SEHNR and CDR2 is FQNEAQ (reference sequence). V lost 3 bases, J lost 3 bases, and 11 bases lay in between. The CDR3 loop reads CASSFPGLEETQYF. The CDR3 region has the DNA TGTGCCAGCAGCTTCCCGGGACTTGAAGAGACCCAGTACTTC. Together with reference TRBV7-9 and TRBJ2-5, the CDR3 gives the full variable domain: DTGVSQNPRHKITKRGQNVTFRCDPISEHNRLYWYRQTLGQGPEFLTYFQNEAQLEKSRLLSDRFSAERPKGSFSTLEIQRTEQGDSAMYLCASSFPGLEETQYFGPGTRLLVL.

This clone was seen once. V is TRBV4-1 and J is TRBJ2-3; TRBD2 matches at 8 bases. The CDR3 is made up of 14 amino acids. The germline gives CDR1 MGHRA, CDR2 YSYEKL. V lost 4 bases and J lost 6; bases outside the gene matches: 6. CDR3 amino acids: CASSPYGGADTQYF. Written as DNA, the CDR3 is TGCGCCAGCAGCCCATACGGGGGGGCCGATACGCAGTATTTT.

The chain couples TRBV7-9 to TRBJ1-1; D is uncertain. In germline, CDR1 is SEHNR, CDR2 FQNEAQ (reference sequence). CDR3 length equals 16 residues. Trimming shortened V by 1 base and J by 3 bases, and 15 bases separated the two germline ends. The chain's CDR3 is CASSLVNPRVYTEAFF. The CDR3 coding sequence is TGTGCCAGCAGCTTAGTTAACCCTCGGGTCTACACTGAAGCTTTCTTT.

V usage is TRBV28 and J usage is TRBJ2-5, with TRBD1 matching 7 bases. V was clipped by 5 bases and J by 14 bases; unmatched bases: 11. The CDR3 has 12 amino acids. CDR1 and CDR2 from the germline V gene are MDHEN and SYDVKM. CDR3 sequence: CASSPQYRDRYF. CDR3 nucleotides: TGTGCCAGCAGTCCCCAATATCGGGACAGATACTTC. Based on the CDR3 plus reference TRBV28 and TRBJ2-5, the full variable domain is DVKVTQSSRYLVKRTGEKVFLECVQDMDHENMFWYRQDPGLGLRLIYFSYDVKMKEKGDIPEGYSVSREKKERFSLILESASTNQTSMYLCASSPQYRDRYFGPGTRLLVL.

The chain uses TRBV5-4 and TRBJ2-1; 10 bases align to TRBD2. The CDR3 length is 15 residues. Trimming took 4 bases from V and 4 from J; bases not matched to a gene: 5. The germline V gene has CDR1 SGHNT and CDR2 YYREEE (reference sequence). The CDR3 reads CASSLWTSGYNEQFF. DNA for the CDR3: TGTGCCAGCAGCCTGTGGACTAGCGGTTACAATGAGCAGTTCTTC.

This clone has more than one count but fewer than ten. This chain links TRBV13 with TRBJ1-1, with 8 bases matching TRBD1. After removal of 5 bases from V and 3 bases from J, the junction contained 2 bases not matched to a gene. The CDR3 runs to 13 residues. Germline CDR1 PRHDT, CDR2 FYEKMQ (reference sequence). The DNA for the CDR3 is TGTGCCAGCAGCCCAGGGGGCTACACTGAAGCTTTCTTT. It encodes CASSPGGYTEAFF.

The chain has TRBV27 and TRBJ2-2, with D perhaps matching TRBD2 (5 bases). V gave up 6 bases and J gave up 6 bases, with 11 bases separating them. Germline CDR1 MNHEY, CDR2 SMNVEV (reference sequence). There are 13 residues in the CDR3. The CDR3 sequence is CASSWTPSGELFF. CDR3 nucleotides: TGTGCCAGCAGCTGGACTCCCTCCGGGGAGCTGTTTTTT.

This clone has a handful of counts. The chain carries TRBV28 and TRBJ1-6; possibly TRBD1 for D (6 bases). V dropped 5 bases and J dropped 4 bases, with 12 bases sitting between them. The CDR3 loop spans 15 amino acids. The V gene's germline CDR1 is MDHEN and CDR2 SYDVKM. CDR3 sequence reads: CASSAETGYNSPLHF. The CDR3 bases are TGTGCCAGCAGTGCGGAAACAGGGTATAATTCACCCCTCCACTTT. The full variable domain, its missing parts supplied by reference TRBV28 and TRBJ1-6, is DVKVTQSSRYLVKRTGEKVFLECVQDMDHENMFWYRQDPGLGLRLIYFSYDVKMKEKGDIPEGYSVSREKKERFSLILESASTNQTSMYLCASSAETGYNSPLHFGNGTRLTVT.

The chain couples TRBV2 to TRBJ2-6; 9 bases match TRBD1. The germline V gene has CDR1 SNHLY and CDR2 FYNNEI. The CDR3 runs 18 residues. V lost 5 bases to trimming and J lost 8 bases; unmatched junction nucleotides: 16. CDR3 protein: CASSKQGALAFFSNVLTF. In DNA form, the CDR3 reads TGTGCCAGCAGTAAACAGGGGGCACTGGCTTTTTTTTCCAACGTCCTGACTTTC.

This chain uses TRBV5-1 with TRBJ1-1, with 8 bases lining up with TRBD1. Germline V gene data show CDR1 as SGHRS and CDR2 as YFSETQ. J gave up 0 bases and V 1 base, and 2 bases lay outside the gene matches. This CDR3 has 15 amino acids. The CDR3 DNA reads TGCGCCAGCAGCTTGAGACAGGGGATGAACACTGAAGCTTTCTTT. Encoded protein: CASSLRQGMNTEAFF.

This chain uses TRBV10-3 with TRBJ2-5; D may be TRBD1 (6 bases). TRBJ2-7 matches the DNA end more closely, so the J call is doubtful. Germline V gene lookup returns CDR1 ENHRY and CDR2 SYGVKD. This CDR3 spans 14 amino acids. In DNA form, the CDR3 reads TGTGCCATCAGACCCCAACAGGGTACCTACGAGCAGTACTTC. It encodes CAIRPQQGTYEQYF.

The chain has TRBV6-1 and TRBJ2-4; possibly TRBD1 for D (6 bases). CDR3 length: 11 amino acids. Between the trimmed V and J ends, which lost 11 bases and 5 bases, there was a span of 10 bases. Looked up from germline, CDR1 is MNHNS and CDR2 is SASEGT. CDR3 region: CAGGVQNIQYF. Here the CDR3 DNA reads TGTGCCGGGGGCGTGCAAAACATTCAGTACTTC.

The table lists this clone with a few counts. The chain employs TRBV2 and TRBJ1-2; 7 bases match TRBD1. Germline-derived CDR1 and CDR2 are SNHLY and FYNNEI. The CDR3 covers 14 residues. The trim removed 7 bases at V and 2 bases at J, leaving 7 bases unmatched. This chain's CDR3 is CASTGLQGNYGYTF. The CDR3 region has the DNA TGTGCCAGCACCGGCCTACAGGGGAACTATGGCTACACCTTC. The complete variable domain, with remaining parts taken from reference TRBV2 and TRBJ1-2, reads EPEVTQTPSHQVTQMGQEVILRCVPISNHLYFYWYRQILGQKVEFLVSFYNNEISEKSEIFDDQFSVERPDGSNFTLKIRSTKLEDSAMYFCASTGLQGNYGYTFGSGTRLTVV.

This CDR3 reads CASSYSTLNTEAFF. In nucleotides, the CDR3 is TGTGCCAGCAGTTACTCTACTCTGAACACTGAAGCTTTCTTT. The chain is built from TRBV6-5 and TRBJ1-1; D unclear. V shed 0 bases and J shed 0 bases, with 5 bases lying between them. CDR3 length: 14 amino acids. CDR1 MNHEY and CDR2 SVGAGI come from the germline V gene.

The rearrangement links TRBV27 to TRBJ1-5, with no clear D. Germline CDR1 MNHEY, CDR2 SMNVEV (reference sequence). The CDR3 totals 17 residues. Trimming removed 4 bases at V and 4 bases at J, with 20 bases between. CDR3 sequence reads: CASSCTKHSGVNQPQHF. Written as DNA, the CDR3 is TGTGCCAGCAGTTGCACAAAGCACTCGGGAGTTAATCAGCCCCAGCATTTT.

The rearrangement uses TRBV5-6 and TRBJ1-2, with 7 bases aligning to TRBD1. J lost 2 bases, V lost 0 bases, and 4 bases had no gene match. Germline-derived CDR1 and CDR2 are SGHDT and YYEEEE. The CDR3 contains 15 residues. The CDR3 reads CASSLVQGENYGYTF. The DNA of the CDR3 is TGTGCCAGCAGCTTGGTCCAGGGGGAGAACTATGGCTACACCTTC.

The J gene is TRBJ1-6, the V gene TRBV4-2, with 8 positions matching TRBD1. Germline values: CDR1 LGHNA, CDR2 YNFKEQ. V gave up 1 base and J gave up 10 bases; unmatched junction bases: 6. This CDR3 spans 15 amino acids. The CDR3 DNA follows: TGTGCCAGCAGCCAAGTCGGGACAGGCGACTCACCCCTCCACTTT. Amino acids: CASSQVGTGDSPLHF.

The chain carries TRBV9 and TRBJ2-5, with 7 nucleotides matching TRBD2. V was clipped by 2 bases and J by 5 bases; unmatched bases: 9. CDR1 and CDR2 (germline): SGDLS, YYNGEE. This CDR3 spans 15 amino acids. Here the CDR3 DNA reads TGTGCCAGCAGCGTTGAGGCAGGGAGGGTGGAGACCCAGTACTTC. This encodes CASSVEAGRVETQYF. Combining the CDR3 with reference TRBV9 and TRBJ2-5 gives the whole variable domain DSGVTQTPKHLITATGQRVTLRCSPRSGDLSVYWYQQSLDQGLQFLIQYYNGEERAKGNILERFSAQQFPDLHSELNLSSLELGDSALYFCASSVEAGRVETQYFGPGTRLLVL.

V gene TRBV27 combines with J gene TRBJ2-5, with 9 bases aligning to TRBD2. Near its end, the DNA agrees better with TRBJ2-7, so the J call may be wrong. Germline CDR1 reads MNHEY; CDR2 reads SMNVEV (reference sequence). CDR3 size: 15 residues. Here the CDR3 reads CASSYWRGGPYEQYF. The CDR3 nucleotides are TGTGCCAGCAGCTACTGGCGGGGGGGCCCCTACGAGCAGTACTTC.